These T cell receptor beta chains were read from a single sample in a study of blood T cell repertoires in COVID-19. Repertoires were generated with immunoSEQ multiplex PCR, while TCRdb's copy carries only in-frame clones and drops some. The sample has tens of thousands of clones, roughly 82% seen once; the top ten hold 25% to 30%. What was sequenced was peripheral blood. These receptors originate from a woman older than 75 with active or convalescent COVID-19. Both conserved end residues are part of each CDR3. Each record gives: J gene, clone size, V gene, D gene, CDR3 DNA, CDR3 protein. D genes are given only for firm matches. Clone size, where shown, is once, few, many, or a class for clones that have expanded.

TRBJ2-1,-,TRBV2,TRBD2,TGTGCCAGCATGACTAGCGGGGGCGGGGAGCAGTTCTTC,CASMTSGGGEQFF
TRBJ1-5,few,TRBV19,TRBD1,TGTGCCAGTAGTGTACCGGGACAGGGGAATCAGCCCCAGCATTTT,CASSVPGQGNQPQHF
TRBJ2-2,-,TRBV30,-,TGTGCCTGGAGTGTACGCGGTCTGACGAACACCGGGGAGCTGTTTTTT,CAWSVRGLTNTGELFF
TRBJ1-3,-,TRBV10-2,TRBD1,TGCGCCAGCAGCGGGACAGGGTCTTCTGGAAACACCATATATTTT,CASSGTGSSGNTIYF
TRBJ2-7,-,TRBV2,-,TGTGCCAGCAGTGAAAGGGGTTGGGATTACGAGCAGTACTTC,CASSERGWDYEQYF
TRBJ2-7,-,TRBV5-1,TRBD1,TGCGCCAGCAAGTCGGGACAGATGTACGAGCAGTACTTC,CASKSGQMYEQYF
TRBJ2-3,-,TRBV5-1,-,TGCGCCAGCAACCTTCTCACAGGGGAGGCAGATACGCAGTATTTT,CASNLLTGEADTQYF
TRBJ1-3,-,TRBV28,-,TGTGCCAGCAGTTTCATAGGGGCTGGAAACACCATATATTTT,CASSFIGAGNTIYF
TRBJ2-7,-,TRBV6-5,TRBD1,TGTGCCAGCCACCGGACAGGGGAGTTTCGGGAGCAGTACTTC,CASHRTGEFREQYF
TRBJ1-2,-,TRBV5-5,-,TGTGCCAGCAGCTCGTATGGGGGGTATGGCTACACCTTC,CASSSYGGYGYTF
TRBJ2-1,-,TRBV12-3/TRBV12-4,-,TGTGCCACAAAACAGGGAAATGAGCAGTTCTTC,CATKQGNEQFF
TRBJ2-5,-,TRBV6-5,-,TGTGCCAGCAGTTACCGGGAGCCGACTTGGGAGACCCAGTACTTC,CASSYREPTWETQYF
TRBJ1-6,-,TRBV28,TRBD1,TGTGCCAGCAATCGGGACAGGGGAGATTATAATTCACCCCTCCACTTT,CASNRDRGDYNSPLHF
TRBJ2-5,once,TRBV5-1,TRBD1,TGCGCCAGCAGCATAACCGGGACAGGCCAAGAGACCCAGTACTTC,CASSITGTGQETQYF
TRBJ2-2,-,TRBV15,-,TGTGCCACCAGCAGAGGCGGCCCTCGTCCCGGGGAGCTGTTTTTT,CATSRGGPRPGELFF
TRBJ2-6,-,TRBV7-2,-,TGTGCCAGCAGCAAGGGGGGGCCTCGAGTATCTGGGGCCAACGTCCTGACTTTC,CASSKGGPRVSGANVLTF
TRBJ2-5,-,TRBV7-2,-,TGTGCCAGCCTACCAGGGGTAGGGGAGACCCAGTACTTC,CASLPGVGETQYF
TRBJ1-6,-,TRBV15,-,TGTGCCACCAGTCAGGGCCGACAGGCCTATAATTCACCCCTCCACTTT,CATSQGRQAYNSPLHF
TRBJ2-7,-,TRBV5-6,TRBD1,TGTGCCAGCAGCCGGCCAGGGGGCTCGGACGAGCAGTACTTC,CASSRPGGSDEQYF
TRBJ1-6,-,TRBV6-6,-,TGTGCCACCCGACAGGCTTGGAATTCACCCCTCCACTTT,CATRQAWNSPLHF
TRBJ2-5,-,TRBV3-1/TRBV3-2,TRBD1,TGTGCCAGCAGCCAAGATTCTGGCACAGGGGAAGAGACCCAGTACTTC,CASSQDSGTGEETQYF
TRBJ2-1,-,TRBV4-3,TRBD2,TGCGCCAGCAGCCAAGAACCGACTAGCGGGGAGGGTAATGAGCAGTTCTTC,CASSQEPTSGEGNEQFF
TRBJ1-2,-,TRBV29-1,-,TGCAGCGTTAACAGGGAAGATAACTATGGCTACACCTTC,CSVNREDNYGYTF
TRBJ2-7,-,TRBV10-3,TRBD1,TGTGCCATCAGTGACTGGGGACAGGGCTCCTACGAGCAGTACTTC,CAISDWGQGSYEQYF
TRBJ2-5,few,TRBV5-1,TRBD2,TGCGCCAGCAGCTTGCTGGGACTAGCTGACGAGACCCAGTACTTC,CASSLLGLADETQYF
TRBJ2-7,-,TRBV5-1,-,TGCGCCAGCAGTCTTGCCTACGAACCAGGCTACGAGCAGTACTTC,CASSLAYEPGYEQYF
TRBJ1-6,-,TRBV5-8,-,TGTGCCAGCAGCTTGTGGTCCCAGAATAATTCACCCCTCCACTTT,CASSLWSQNNSPLHF
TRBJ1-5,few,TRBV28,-,TGTGCCAGCAGTGTTCAGGGTCAGCCCCAGCATTTT,CASSVQGQPQHF
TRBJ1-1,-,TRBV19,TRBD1,TGTGCCAGCAACAGGGGGCGGGACACTGAAGCTTTCTTT,CASNRGRDTEAFF
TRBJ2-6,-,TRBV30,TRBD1,TGTGCCCGACGGACAGGGGGCGCTTCCGGGGCCAACGTCCTGACTTTC,CARRTGGASGANVLTF
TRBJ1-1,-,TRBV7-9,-,TGTGCCAGCAGCCCGGTGGGGGGGCACGCTTTCTTT,CASSPVGGHAFF
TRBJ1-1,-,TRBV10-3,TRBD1,TGTGCCTCCTCGCAGGGGGTGAACACTGAAGCTTTCTTT,CASSQGVNTEAFF
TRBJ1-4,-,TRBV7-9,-,TGTGCCAGCAGCTTAGCGGACCCTCCAGGAGGTCAAAAACTGTTTTTT,CASSLADPPGGQKLFF
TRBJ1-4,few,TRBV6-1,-,TGTGCCAGCAGTGAAACCGAATATGATGAGGAAAAACTGTTTTTT,CASSETEYDEEKLFF
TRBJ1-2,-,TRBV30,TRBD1,TGTGCCTGGAGTGTATCCCGGGACAGTCTCTATGGCTACACCTTC,CAWSVSRDSLYGYTF
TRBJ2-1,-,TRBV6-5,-,TGTGCCAGCAGCCCCGGGAGCTCCTACAATGAGCAGTTCTTC,CASSPGSSYNEQFF
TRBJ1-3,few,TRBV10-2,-,TGCGCCAGCCGACAGGCGCGCGGAAACACCATATATTTT,CASRQARGNTIYF
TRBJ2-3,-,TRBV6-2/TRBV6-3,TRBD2,TGTGCCAGCAGCGGACTAGCGGGGGGAGATACGCAGTATTTT,CASSGLAGGDTQYF
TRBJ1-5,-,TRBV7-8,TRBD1,TGTGCCAGCAGGGAGGACAGGGGGAATCAGCCCCAGCATTTT,CASREDRGNQPQHF
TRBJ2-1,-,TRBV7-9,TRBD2,TGTGCCAGCAGTCGCACTAGCGGGGCTACAAATGAGCAGTTCTTC,CASSRTSGATNEQFF
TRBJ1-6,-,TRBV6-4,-,TGTGCCAGCAGGGCGCCGGCAGGAGGAGTTTCACCCCTCCACTTT,CASRAPAGGVSPLHF
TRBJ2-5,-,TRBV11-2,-,TGTGCCAGCAGCCCTGGGAGCCAAGAGACCCAGTACTTC,CASSPGSQETQYF
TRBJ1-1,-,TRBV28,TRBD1,TGTGCCAGCATCATCGGACAGGGAGGGAACACTGAAGCTTTCTTT,CASIIGQGGNTEAFF
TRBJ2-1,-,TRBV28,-,TGTGCCACCTCGTCGGAGACGGGATACAATGAGCAGTTCTTC,CATSSETGYNEQFF
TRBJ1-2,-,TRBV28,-,TGTGCCAGCAGTTTCATCGACAGGATTGACTATGGCTACACCTTC,CASSFIDRIDYGYTF
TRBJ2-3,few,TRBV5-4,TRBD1,TGTGCCAGCAGCTTCCGGGACAGTAGCACAGATACGCAGTATTTT,CASSFRDSSTDTQYF
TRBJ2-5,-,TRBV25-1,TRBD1,TGTGCCAGCGGACCCCGGGGGACAGGGGAGGAGACCCAGTACTTC,CASGPRGTGEETQYF
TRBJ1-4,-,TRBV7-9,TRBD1,TGTGCCAGCAGCTTGGGGGACAGGGATAATGAAAAACTGTTTTTT,CASSLGDRDNEKLFF
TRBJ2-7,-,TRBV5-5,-,TGTGCCAGCAGCTTGGTTCCGGAGCCCTACGAGCAGTACTTC,CASSLVPEPYEQYF